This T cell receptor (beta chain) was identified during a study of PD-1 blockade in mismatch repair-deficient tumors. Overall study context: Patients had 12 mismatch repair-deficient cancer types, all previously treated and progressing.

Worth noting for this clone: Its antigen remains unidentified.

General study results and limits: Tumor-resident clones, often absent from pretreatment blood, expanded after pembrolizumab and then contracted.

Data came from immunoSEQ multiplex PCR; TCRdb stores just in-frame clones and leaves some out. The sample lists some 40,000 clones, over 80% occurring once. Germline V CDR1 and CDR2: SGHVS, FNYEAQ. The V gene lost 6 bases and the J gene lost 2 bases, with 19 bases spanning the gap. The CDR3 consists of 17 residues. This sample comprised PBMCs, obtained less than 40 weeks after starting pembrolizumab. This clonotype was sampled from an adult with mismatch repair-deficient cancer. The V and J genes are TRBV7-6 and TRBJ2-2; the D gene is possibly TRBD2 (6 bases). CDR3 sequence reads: CASSRKLGGLNTGELFF. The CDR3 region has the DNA TGTGCCAGCAGTAGAAAGCTCGGGGGTCTCAACACCGGGGAGCTGTTTTTT.